Listed below are T cell receptor beta chains from one sample, sequenced in a study of Ad26.COV2.S vaccination and SARS-CoV-2 variants. TCRdb's copy holds only in-frame clones and misses some; the assay was immunoSEQ multiplex PCR. There are some 390,000 clones in the sample; approximately 91% occur only once, and approximately 3.7% lies in the top ten. Material: peripheral blood, obtained in a trial of Ad26.COV2.S vaccine versus placebo. These receptors all stem from a person aged 18-65 years who received the Ad26.COV2.S COVID-19 vaccine or a placebo. CDR3s leave out the opening cysteine and the closing phenylalanine or tryptophan. Clone size is shown for a subset of rows, as once, few, many or a class of expanded clone.

clone size	J gene	V gene	CDR3 protein
NA	TRBJ1-1	TRBV4-1	ASSQVTVTEAF
once	TRBJ1-2	TRBV3-1/TRBV3-2	ASSQVVGNRLNYGYT
NA	TRBJ1-1	TRBV5-1	ASSTEAGPNTEAF
NA	TRBJ2-1	TRBV5-4	ASSLGQDTLNEQF
NA	TRBJ2-7	TRBV5-8	ASSVPGTGDSYEQY
NA	TRBJ1-2	TRBV11-1	ASSLWGNYGYT
NA	TRBJ1-1	TRBV19	ASRDRANTEAF
NA	TRBJ1-2	TRBV5-8	ASSLQGNYGYT
NA	TRBJ1-2	TRBV4-1	ASSQDDREGYGYT
NA	TRBJ1-1	TRBV7-9	ASSPRQGLNTEAF
NA	TRBJ2-1	TRBV4-1	ASSQDRAGGLYNEQF
NA	TRBJ1-6	TRBV4-2	ATSGQPNSPLH
few	TRBJ2-7	TRBV2	ASIQTVTSYEQY
NA	TRBJ2-2	TRBV6-5	ASSYDWGGNTGELF
NA	TRBJ2-3	TRBV10-3	AISESTGGVTDTQY
NA	TRBJ2-5	TRBV5-1	ASSQGGYQETQY
NA	TRBJ1-2	TRBV10-2	ASSPWTGGGYT
NA	TRBJ1-1	TRBV6-5	ASSYTLNTEAF
NA	TRBJ2-1	TRBV4-1	ASSPTTGLGYNEQF
NA	TRBJ2-7	TRBV10-3	AISERDRGVYEQY
few	TRBJ2-6	TRBV25-1	ASSEWGAGANVLT
NA	TRBJ2-2	TRBV6-2/TRBV6-3	ASSNAGGPNTGELF
NA	TRBJ1-1	TRBV28	ASSLTGQPLNTEAF
NA	TRBJ1-2	TRBV6-5	ASRTGIYGYT
NA	TRBJ1-3	TRBV5-1	ASSTGEWGNTIY
NA	TRBJ1-1	TRBV5-1	ASSLGFPGKMNTEAF
once	TRBJ1-2	TRBV12-3/TRBV12-4	ASSSTGNGYT
NA	TRBJ2-5	TRBV1	TSSQDLKRSKETQY
few	TRBJ2-2	TRBV10-1	ASSESKTGELF
few	TRBJ1-2	TRBV3-1/TRBV3-2	ASSLGGVIYT
NA	TRBJ2-3	TRBV15	ATSRDRAPSTDTQY
NA	TRBJ1-5	TRBV19	ASRNLLDSNQPQH
NA	TRBJ2-4	TRBV19	ASREGASDKNIQY
NA	TRBJ1-2	TRBV12-3/TRBV12-4	ASSWSVNCGYT
NA	TRBJ2-5	TRBV6-2/TRBV6-3	ASSYGTYWGTQY
NA	TRBJ2-5	TRBV6-7	ASEQGEGERTQY
once	TRBJ2-3	TRBV18	ASSPRPSGSTDTQY
NA	TRBJ1-2	TRBV7-2	ASSLAGGSSYT
NA	TRBJ2-4	TRBV27	ASSLLGQGENIQY
NA	TRBJ1-3	TRBV24-1	ATSGGNTIY
NA	TRBJ1-2	TRBV27	ASQGTYGYT
NA	TRBJ2-4	TRBV6-5	ASSYSGGGRNIQY
NA	TRBJ1-1	TRBV10-2	ASKDREAEAF
NA	TRBJ2-6	TRBV28	ASRGGISIGANVLT
NA	TRBJ1-2	TRBV19	ASSMGQGDGYT
NA	TRBJ2-7	TRBV4-1	ASSQAVGGSEYEQY
NA	TRBJ2-2	TRBV20-1	SASRGSNTGELF
NA	TRBJ2-5	TRBV3-1/TRBV3-2	ASSQRTVQETQY
NA	TRBJ2-5	TRBV3-1/TRBV3-2	ASSQEGMQETQY